One and the same sample provided the 27 T cell receptor beta chains below, sequenced in a study of shared clonotypes between healthy human individuals. The method was immunoSEQ multiplex PCR; TCRdb's version includes in-frame clones alone and lacks a portion of them. The sample records roughly 1 million clones, around 76% being singletons. The sample comprised memory CD4+ T cells sorted from blood. As for subset: CD45RA-negative fraction. The origin of the receptors is a man between 18 and 29 years old in good health.

The chain recombines TRBV27 with TRBJ2-3; TRBD2 matches 15 bases. V was clipped by 4 bases and J by 2 bases; unmatched bases: 7. Germline V gene lookup returns CDR1 MNHEY and CDR2 SMNVEV (reference sequence). The CDR3 contains 18 residues. The CDR3 region is CASSYFGLAGGVTDTQYF. CDR3 bases: TGTGCCAGCAGTTACTTCGGACTAGCGGGGGGGGTCACAGATACGCAGTATTTT.

The V call is TRBV18, the J call TRBJ2-7, with 12 positions matching TRBD1. In germline, CDR1 is KGHSH, CDR2 LQKENI. CDR3 length equals 14 residues. The V and J ends lost 3 bases and 7 bases, in that order; junction bases with no gene match: 4. In DNA form, the CDR3 reads TGTGCCAGCTCACCGGGACAGGGGGCACGGGAGCAGTACTTC. Translation: CASSPGQGAREQYF.

The sample holds one count of this clone. This chain links TRBV7-8 with TRBJ2-1, with D tentatively TRBD1 or TRBD2 (5 bases each). Germline CDR1 SGHVS, CDR2 FQNEAQ. The CDR3 has 15 residues. Trimming left V 5 bases short and J 9 bases short, with 20 bases between. The CDR3 sequence is CASSPRGGLAGEQFF. For the CDR3, the DNA is TGTGCCAGCAGCCCGAGGGGTGGATTAGCCGGTGAGCAGTTCTTC. Full variable domain (outside the CDR3, taken from reference TRBV7-8 and TRBJ2-1): GAGVSQSPRYKVAKRGQDVALRCDPISGHVSLFWYQQALGQGPEFLTYFQNEAQLDKSGLPSDRFFAERPEGSVSTLKIQRTQQEDSAVYLCASSPRGGLAGEQFFGPGTRLTVL.

The rearrangement links TRBV28 to TRBJ1-1; D is unclear. Trimming cost V 1 base and J 1 base, with 7 bases left between them. The CDR3 consists of 14 residues. Germline V gene sequence: CDR1 MDHEN, CDR2 SYDVKM. CDR3 protein: CASSLLTTNTEAFF. CDR3 nucleotides: TGTGCCAGCAGTTTATTGACCACGAACACTGAAGCTTTCTTT.

The rearrangement links TRBV7-2 to TRBJ1-5, with 10 bases lining up with TRBD1. V gave up 1 base and J gave up 11 bases; unmatched junction bases: 5. This CDR3 spans 14 amino acids. Germline loops: CDR1 SGHTA, CDR2 FQGNSA. This CDR3 reads CASSLGQGASTQHF. Here the CDR3 DNA reads TGTGCCAGCAGCTTAGGACAGGGGGCCTCAACCCAGCATTTT.

The CDR3 DNA reads as TGTGCCAGCTCACTCAAGGCGGACACTGAAGCTTTCTTT. It translates to CASSLKADTEAFF. V and J are TRBV18 and TRBJ1-1; D gene ambiguous. Per the germline V gene, CDR1 is KGHSH and CDR2 is LQKENI. Between the trimmed V and J ends, which lost 4 bases and 3 bases, there was a span of 9 bases. The CDR3 runs to 13 residues.

CDR3 in DNA: TGTGCCAGCAAGTCGGGAGAGACCCAGTACTTC. Translated, it gives CASKSGETQYF. The chain carries TRBV7-9 and TRBJ2-5; D uncertain. Germline V gene lookup returns CDR1 SEHNR and CDR2 FQNEAQ (reference sequence). V lost 7 bases to trimming and J lost 4 bases, with 7 bases between them. This CDR3 is built from 11 residues.

The chain recombines TRBV2 with TRBJ2-5; a possible D gene is TRBD1 (5 bases). Deletions cut 4 bases from V and 3 bases from J, with 9 bases between. This CDR3 has 13 residues. Germline V CDR1 and CDR2: SNHLY, FYNNEI. Here the CDR3 reads CASSATVKETQYF. CDR3 nucleotide sequence: TGTGCCAGCAGTGCGACAGTAAAAGAGACCCAGTACTTC.

V usage is TRBV28 and J usage is TRBJ1-1; D gene unclear. This CDR3 region has 13 residues. Trimming shortened V by 6 bases and J by 10 bases, and 18 bases separated the two germline ends. From germline, CDR1 is MDHEN and CDR2 SYDVKM. The CDR3: CASRESGVPLAFF. In DNA form, the CDR3 reads TGTGCCAGCAGGGAATCCGGGGTCCCGTTAGCTTTCTTT.

The V call is TRBV19, the J call TRBJ1-5; D is ambiguous. The CDR3 spans 14 residues. Germline-derived CDR1 and CDR2 are LNHDA and SQIVND (reference sequence). V was clipped by 3 bases and J by 7 bases, with 13 bases between them. The CDR3 loop is CASSILDGSQPQHF. In DNA, the CDR3 is TGTGCCAGTAGTATCCTTGACGGGAGCCAGCCCCAGCATTTT. Supplemented by reference TRBV19 and TRBJ1-5, the full variable domain reads DGGITQSPKYLFRKEGQNVTLSCEQNLNHDAMYWYRQDPGQGLRLIYYSQIVNDFQKGDIAEGYSVSREKKESFPLTVTSAQKNPTAFYLCASSILDGSQPQHFGDGTRLSIL.

The rearrangement links TRBV30 to TRBJ1-1; a possible D gene is TRBD1 (5 bases). The length of the CDR3 is 12 residues. Trimming cost V 6 bases and J 11 bases, with 19 bases left between them. Germline V gene lookup returns CDR1 GTSNPN and CDR2 SVGIG (reference sequence). The CDR3 DNA sequence: TGTGCCTGCCCCGGGGACTCATTATCGGCTTTCTTT. Translation gives CACPGDSLSAFF.

The chain combines TRBV6-6 with TRBJ2-7; D call uncertain. V was trimmed by 5 bases and J by 6 bases, leaving 14 bases between them. Germline loops: CDR1 MNHNY, CDR2 SVGAGI (reference sequence). CDR3 length: 13 amino acids. CDR3 in DNA: TGTGCCAGCAGTGATCGAATAGTCCGCGAGCAGTACTTC. The encoded protein is CASSDRIVREQYF.

On this clone itself: Other DNA sequences of this sample code for an identical CDR3. The CDR3 loop reads CASSLLASNTGELFF. The CDR3 coding sequence is TGTGCCAGCAGCTTGTTGGCTTCGAACACCGGGGAGCTGTTTTTT. This chain links TRBV5-4 with TRBJ2-2; D not certain. Germline V gene lookup returns CDR1 SGHNT and CDR2 YYREEE (reference sequence). There are 15 residues in the CDR3. The germline V and J ends were trimmed by 1 base and 0 bases, with 7 bases remaining between them.

V usage is TRBV7-8 and J usage is TRBJ1-6; perhaps TRBD1 as D (6 bases). The CDR3 is made up of 16 amino acids. Deletions cut 5 bases from V and 6 bases from J, with 17 bases between. Germline CDR1 reads SGHVS; CDR2 reads FQNEAQ. Here the CDR3 reads CASSPAGQYLNSPLHF. The CDR3 DNA is TGTGCCAGCAGCCCCGCCGGACAGTATCTTAATTCACCCCTCCACTTT.

The rearrangement joins TRBV19 to TRBJ2-5; 8 nucleotides line up with TRBD1. Germline-derived CDR1 and CDR2 are LNHDA and SQIVND (reference sequence). CDR3 length: 16 residues. The ends lost 1 base at V and 2 bases at J; junction bases unmatched: 6. The CDR3 DNA reads as TGTGCCAGTAGTATAGGGGGGACAGGAGAGCAAGAGACCCAGTACTTC. Its protein product is CASSIGGTGEQETQYF. Complete variable domain (other parts from reference TRBV19 and TRBJ2-5): DGGITQSPKYLFRKEGQNVTLSCEQNLNHDAMYWYRQDPGQGLRLIYYSQIVNDFQKGDIAEGYSVSREKKESFPLTVTSAQKNPTAFYLCASSIGGTGEQETQYFGPGTRLLVL.

This clone showed up just once. The chain carries TRBV14 and TRBJ1-6; D uncertain. From germline, CDR1 is SGHDN and CDR2 FVKESK. CDR3 length: 14 residues. V shed 4 bases and J shed 7 bases, with 11 bases lying between them. The CDR3 protein is CASSPKIMNSPLHF. CDR3 sequence (DNA): TGTGCCAGCAGCCCGAAGATCATGAATTCACCCCTCCACTTT.

J is TRBJ1-1 and V is TRBV11-2; D is possibly TRBD1 (5 bases). V dropped 3 bases and J dropped 10 bases, with 12 bases sitting between them. Germline CDR1 and CDR2: SGHAT and FQNNGV. The CDR3 has 12 amino acids. The CDR3 region is CASSFVGRGAFF. The CDR3 DNA reads as TGTGCCAGCAGCTTTGTGGGGCGCGGAGCTTTCTTT.

The CDR3 reads CASSPLEGEQYF. CDR3 nucleotides: TGTGCCAGCTCACCACTGGAAGGCGAGCAGTACTTC. The rearrangement links TRBV18 to TRBJ2-7; no firm D call. Germline V gives CDR1 KGHSH, CDR2 LQKENI. The CDR3 spans 12 residues. Trimming took off 1 base at V and 6 bases at J, with 7 bases between the two ends.

Of note for this clone: Different DNA sequences within this sample yield the same CDR3. The V and J genes are TRBV7-9 and TRBJ1-4; no definite D call. The CDR3 covers 14 residues. Deletions cut 1 base from V and 0 bases from J, with 3 bases between. CDR1 and CDR2 from the germline V gene are SEHNR and FQNEAQ (reference sequence). In nucleotides, the CDR3 is TGTGCCAGCAGCTTAGGGGCAACTAATGAAAAACTGTTTTTT. Translated: CASSLGATNEKLFF.

In regard to this clone: It is likely a read error: a sequence one base away is far more abundant. The V and J genes are TRBV4-2 and TRBJ2-7, with 8 positions matching TRBD1. The V and J ends lost 5 bases and 3 bases, in that order; junction bases with no gene match: 3. Looked up from germline, CDR1 is LGHNA and CDR2 is YNFKEQ. The CDR3 has 13 residues. Here the CDR3 DNA reads TGTGCCAGCAGCATAGGACAGGGCTACGAGCAGTACTTC. Its protein is CASSIGQGYEQYF.

The chain uses TRBV6-1 and TRBJ1-1; 9 positions match TRBD1. Germline trimming cut 6 bases from V and 0 bases from J; bases unmatched to any gene: 5. The CDR3 consists of 15 residues. The germline V gene has CDR1 MNHNS and CDR2 SASEGT. This CDR3 reads CASSPGQGLNTEAFF. Here the CDR3 DNA reads TGTGCCAGCAGCCCGGGACAGGGACTGAACACTGAAGCTTTCTTT.

The V gene is TRBV10-3, the J gene TRBJ2-7; D not resolved. Germline lookup yields CDR1 ENHRY and CDR2 SYGVKD. The CDR3 spans 15 residues. Trimming cost V 8 bases and J 2 bases, with 19 bases left between them. The CDR3: CAISFAQRDAYEQYF. CDR3 bases: TGTGCCATCTCTTTCGCGCAGCGAGATGCCTACGAGCAGTACTTC.

The chain has TRBV27 and TRBJ1-1; 7 positions match TRBD1. V lost 3 bases and J lost 4; bases outside the gene matches: 8. Germline CDR1 reads MNHEY; CDR2 reads SMNVEV (reference sequence). The CDR3 loop spans 15 amino acids. CDR3 DNA: TGTGCCAGCAGTTTGACGGGACAGCCATCCACTGAAGCTTTCTTT. Translated, it gives CASSLTGQPSTEAFF.

The rearrangement joins TRBV18 to TRBJ1-4; 7 nucleotides agree with TRBD1. CDR1 is KGHSH, CDR2 LQKENI, per germline. The CDR3 extends over 16 amino acids. Trimming cost V 3 bases and J 5 bases; bases outside gene matches: 9. CDR3 residues: CASSPQTGQLNEKLFF. CDR3 in DNA: TGTGCCAGCTCACCCCAAACGGGACAGCTCAATGAAAAACTGTTTTTT.

The chain recombines TRBV2 with TRBJ2-5; 7 bases match TRBD2. The CDR3 totals 12 residues. J gave up 4 bases and V 8 bases, and 4 bases lay outside the gene matches. CDR1 and CDR2 from the germline V gene are SNHLY and FYNNEI. The CDR3, as DNA: TGTGCCAGCGGGAGACTAGCAGAGACCCAGTACTTC. It codes for CASGRLAETQYF.

The chain uses TRBV7-2 and TRBJ2-3, with TRBD1 matching 8 bases. The V and J ends lost 1 base and 3 bases, in that order; junction bases with no gene match: 3. In germline, CDR1 is SGHTA, CDR2 FQGNSA. This CDR3 spans 15 amino acids. CDR3 nucleotides: TGTGCCAGCAGCTTAGTGGACAGGGCGACAGATACGCAGTATTTT. Its protein is CASSLVDRATDTQYF.

CDR3 amino acids: CASRLAGRNYGYTF. The DNA of the CDR3 is TGTGCAAGTCGCTTAGCAGGGCGGAACTATGGCTACACCTTC. This chain links TRBV12-2 with TRBJ1-2. TRBV12-2 is assigned pseudogene status. CDR3 length: 14 amino acids.